A single sample is the source of the 21 T cell receptor beta chains below, sequenced in a study of technical replicates of blood from a handful of donors. Assay used: immunoSEQ multiplex PCR; TCRdb lists only in-frame clones, some missing. The table includes 75,000 to 95,000 clones, 75% to 95% detected once. The sample was T cells isolated from PBMCs. All receptors come from a human donor in good health.

The rearrangement joins TRBV9 to TRBJ2-1; 7 nucleotides agree with TRBD1. This CDR3 is 14 amino acids long. The ends lost 3 bases at V and 9 bases at J; junction bases unmatched: 9. CDR1 and CDR2 from the germline V gene are SGDLS and YYNGEE. The CDR3 sequence is CASSGDRVTGEQFF. The CDR3 nucleotides read TGTGCCAGCAGCGGGGACAGAGTAACGGGTGAGCAGTTCTTC.

The rearrangement joins TRBV4-1 to TRBJ1-3, with D tentatively TRBD1 (5 bases). CDR3 length equals 18 residues. Germline V lookup: CDR1 MGHRA, CDR2 YSYEKL. Between the trimmed V and J ends, which lost 2 bases and 0 bases, there was a span of 17 bases. The CDR3 DNA follows: TGCGCCAGCAGCCAAAACCCGGCCAGGGCCCTCTCTGGAAACACCATATATTTT. Translating gives CASSQNPARALSGNTIYF.

The chain uses TRBV11-3 and TRBJ1-1, with 8 bases matching TRBD1. CDR1 is SGHNT and CDR2 is YENEEA in the germline V gene. With V trimmed by 4 bases and J by 5 bases, 12 bases remained unmatched. The CDR3 contains 16 residues. CDR3 DNA: TGTGCCAGCAGCTCCCGGGACAGGATCGTCCCGACTGAAGCTTTCTTT. Residues: CASSSRDRIVPTEAFF.

This chain uses TRBV28 with TRBJ2-3; TRBD1 is a possible D gene (6 bases). CDR1 and CDR2 (germline): MDHEN, SYDVKM. The CDR3 consists of 17 residues. The V end lost 6 bases, the J end lost 4 bases, and 23 bases lay between the germline ends. CDR3 sequence (DNA): TGTGCCAGCAGCTCTGCTGTACAGGGAAGAGGCGCAGATACGCAGTATTTT. This sequence encodes CASSSAVQGRGADTQYF.

The V call is TRBV4-1, the J call TRBJ2-7; D is unclear. Germline V CDR1 and CDR2: MGHRA, YSYEKL. CDR3 length equals 15 residues. Trimming shortened V by 4 bases and J by 0 bases, and 13 bases separated the two germline ends. Written as DNA, the CDR3 is TGCGCCAGCAGCCTCCTAGGCAGTAGCTCCTACGAGCAGTACTTC. Its protein product is CASSLLGSSSYEQYF.

The V and J genes are TRBV28 and TRBJ1-3, with a tentative D call TRBD1 (6 bases). The CDR3 extends over 17 amino acids. The V end was cut by 5 bases, the J end by 0 bases, with 17 bases between. CDR1 is MDHEN, CDR2 SYDVKM, per germline. The CDR3 sequence: CASSPDSSYSSGNTIYF. The CDR3 nucleotides are TGTGCCAGCAGTCCGGACAGTTCCTACAGCTCTGGAAACACCATATATTTT.

This rearrangement joins TRBV14 to TRBJ2-5, with D possibly being TRBD1 (6 bases). The V and J ends lost 1 base and 2 bases respectively, with 17 bases between them. The germline gives CDR1 SGHDN, CDR2 FVKESK. CDR3 length: 17 residues. The CDR3 spells CASSQGYRWQGQETQYF. Here the CDR3 DNA reads TGTGCCAGCAGCCAAGGTTACCGGTGGCAGGGGCAAGAGACCCAGTACTTC.

The chain couples TRBV6-1 to TRBJ1-3; 7 bases line up with TRBD1. CDR1 is MNHNS and CDR2 is SASEGT in the germline V gene. The V segment lost 6 bases and the J segment 2 bases; nucleotides outside the gene matches: 4. CDR3 length equals 14 residues. The CDR3 sequence: CASRDREPGNTIYF. CDR3 sequence (DNA): TGTGCCAGCAGAGACAGGGAGCCTGGAAACACCATATATTTT.

The J gene is TRBJ1-3, the V gene TRBV7-6; a possible D gene is TRBD1 (5 bases). The CDR3 is 16 amino acids. V gave up 5 bases and J gave up 3 bases, with 17 bases separating them. Germline CDR1 reads SGHVS; CDR2 reads FNYEAQ. The DNA of the CDR3 is TGTGCCAGCAGCCCCCTGTTCGCGGGGGATGGAAACACCATATATTTT. Amino acid sequence: CASSPLFAGDGNTIYF.

This chain uses TRBV7-9 with TRBJ2-7, with 7 bases aligning to TRBD1. The germline gives CDR1 SEHNR, CDR2 FQNEAQ (reference sequence). The CDR3 has 15 residues. With 5 bases clipped from V and 0 bases from J, the junction kept 7 bases outside the gene matches. CDR3: CASSHGQDRSYEQYF. CDR3 DNA sequence: TGTGCCAGCAGCCATGGACAGGACCGCTCCTACGAGCAGTACTTC.

The chain is built from TRBV11-2 and TRBJ1-2, with 10 bases that match TRBD1. From germline, CDR1 is SGHAT and CDR2 FQNNGV. CDR3 length: 14 residues. V trimming: 5 bases; J trimming: 2 bases; junction bases outside the gene matches: 2. The CDR3 DNA sequence: TGTGCCAGCAGCCCGGACAGGGGGAACTATGGCTACACCTTC. Protein sequence: CASSPDRGNYGYTF.

This clone was detected only once. The V call is TRBV28, the J call TRBJ2-7, with 9 bases aligning to TRBD2. V dropped 6 bases and J dropped 3; count of bases not matched to a gene: 12. The length of the CDR3 is 16 residues. Germline V gene sequence: CDR1 MDHEN, CDR2 SYDVKM. The CDR3 sequence: CASRTTTSGGDYEQYF. CDR3 coding DNA: TGTGCCAGCAGAACAACGACTAGCGGAGGGGACTACGAGCAGTACTTC.

The chain is built from TRBV12-2 and TRBJ2-7; TRBD1 was called by the table and not checked on the DNA. TRBV12-2 is marked as a pseudogene. This CDR3 region has 15 residues. CDR3 sequence reads: CASRFTGTGPYEQYF. For the CDR3, the DNA is TGTGCAAGTCGCTTCACCGGGACAGGACCCTACGAGCAGTACTTC.

This clone has only a few counts. J is TRBJ2-1 and V is TRBV11-1, with 12 bases identical to TRBD1. Trimming took 5 bases from V and 8 from J; bases not matched to a gene: 16. The CDR3 spans 18 residues. Germline CDR1 SGHAT, CDR2 FQDESV (reference sequence). The CDR3 DNA reads TGTGCCAGCAGCCCTATACCTTACCGGGACAGGGGGCATTATGAGCAGTTCTTC. This gives the protein CASSPIPYRDRGHYEQFF.

Concerning this clone itself: At one boundary the junction diverges from the germline segment, which might be a read error. J is TRBJ2-5 and V is TRBV7-7; maybe TRBD1 (7 bases). The germline V gene encodes CDR1 SSHAT and CDR2 FNYEAQ (reference sequence). This CDR3 contains 15 residues. CDR3: CASSPGGTLQETQYF. CDR3 DNA sequence: TGTGCTAGCAGCCCAGGGGGGACTCTTCAAGAGACCCAGTACTTC.

This chain links TRBV5-1 with TRBJ1-2; D possibly corresponds to TRBD1 (5 bases). Germline assignment: CDR1 SGHRS and CDR2 YFSETQ. V was cut by 0 bases and J by 3 bases, with 9 bases left in between. The CDR3 contains 14 residues. CDR3: CASSLVAGYYGYTF. In DNA, the CDR3 is TGCGCCAGCAGCTTGGTGGCAGGGTACTATGGCTACACCTTC.

This chain uses TRBV29-1 with TRBJ2-1; a possible D gene is TRBD1 (6 bases). Looked up from germline, CDR1 is SQVTM and CDR2 is ANQGSEA. Trimming took off 7 bases at V and 5 bases at J, with 24 bases between the two ends. CDR3 length equals 16 residues. CDR3 coding DNA: TGCAGCGCCACCCTGGGTAGGACAGTAACTGACAATGAGCAGTTCTTC. It encodes CSATLGRTVTDNEQFF.

The V gene is TRBV4-1, the J gene TRBJ1-4, with D tentatively TRBD1 (5 bases). In germline, CDR1 is MGHRA, CDR2 YSYEKL. Trimming cost V 3 bases and J 4 bases, with 15 bases left between them. This CDR3 spans 16 amino acids. CDR3 bases: TGCGCCAGCAGCCAGAACCTAGGGGATGGTAATGAAAAACTGTTTTTT. Amino acid sequence: CASSQNLGDGNEKLFF.

The chain has TRBV2 and TRBJ1-4, with TRBD1 matching 11 bases. From germline, CDR1 is SNHLY and CDR2 FYNNEI. The CDR3 has 15 amino acids. Trimming cost V 4 bases and J 8 bases; bases outside gene matches: 6. The CDR3 sequence: CASSGPGQGDEKLFF. The CDR3 DNA reads TGTGCCAGCAGTGGACCGGGACAGGGGGACGAAAAACTGTTTTTT.

The chain uses TRBV27 and TRBJ2-7; D gene ambiguous. V lost 4 bases, J lost 2 bases, and 15 bases lay in between. The V gene's germline CDR1 is MNHEY and CDR2 SMNVEV (reference sequence). The CDR3 is 15 amino acids. CDR3: CASSSTVYSTYEQYF. The DNA for the CDR3 is TGTGCCAGCAGTTCTACAGTATATTCGACCTACGAGCAGTACTTC.

The chain joins TRBV6-5 to TRBJ1-6; D gene ambiguous. In germline, CDR1 is MNHEY, CDR2 SVGAGI. V gave up 2 bases and J gave up 7 bases, with 12 bases separating them. This CDR3 has 15 amino acids. The CDR3 is CASSYQPSANSPLHF. The CDR3 nucleotides read TGTGCCAGCAGTTACCAGCCCAGCGCAAATTCACCCCTCCACTTT.